A single sample gave rise to the 20 T cell receptor beta chains below, sequenced in a study of cytomegalovirus exposure and HLA in healthy donors. It was with 60 Vbeta and 13 Jbeta primers that the PCR ran. The data were produced by immunoSEQ multiplex PCR, yet TCRdb's version contains in-frame clones alone and is incomplete. Of about 210,000 clones listed, over 75% were seen once; the top ten hold 1.5% to 2%. Sequencing was carried out using PBMCs. Source of these receptors: a male donor in good health and CMV-seronegative.

The chain carries TRBV19 and TRBJ1-2; TRBD1 might be the D (5 bases). The CDR3 has 14 amino acids. The V end was cut by 3 bases, the J end by 5 bases, with 13 bases between. Germline V CDR1 and CDR2: LNHDA, SQIVND (reference sequence). CDR3 region: CASSIQPGKYGYTF. DNA for the CDR3: TGTGCCAGTAGTATTCAGCCAGGGAAGTATGGCTACACCTTC.

The gene calls are TRBV29-1 and TRBJ2-6; 8 bases are shared with TRBD1. V was pared by 6 bases and J by 3 bases, with 1 base of the junction left unmatched. Per the germline V gene, CDR1 is SQVTM and CDR2 is ANQGSEA. This CDR3 region has 13 residues. The CDR3 here is CSVDRDGANVLTF. The CDR3 DNA is TGCAGCGTGGACAGGGATGGGGCCAACGTCCTGACTTTC.

The chain links TRBV27 to TRBJ1-4; 8 bases are a match to TRBD1. The germline V gene has CDR1 MNHEY and CDR2 SMNVEV (reference sequence). The CDR3 is 14 amino acids. With 7 bases clipped from V and 6 bases from J, the junction kept 7 bases outside the gene matches. CDR3 DNA sequence: TGTGCCAGCACTCCAGGGGGCGCGGATGAAAAACTGTTTTTT. This sequence encodes CASTPGGADEKLFF. Full variable domain (remainder filled in from reference TRBV27 and TRBJ1-4): EAQVTQNPRYLITVTGKKLTVTCSQNMNHEYMSWYRQDPGLGLRQIYYSMNVEVTDKGDVPEGYKVSRKEKRNFPLILESPSPNQTSLYFCASTPGGADEKLFFGSGTQLSVL.

This clone occurred once. At one of its ends the junction is not consistent with the germline gene, which may arise from a read error. The chain links TRBV7-8 to TRBJ2-7; unclear D gene. Germline V gives CDR1 SGHVS, CDR2 FQNEAQ. The CDR3 totals 12 residues. The CDR3 loop is CASSLRPLEKYF. CDR3 bases: TGTGCCAGCAGCTTACGTCCCCTCGAGAAGTACTTC.

The rearrangement joins TRBV7-9 to TRBJ2-5; D may be TRBD2 (5 bases). V lost 2 bases and J lost 5, with 15 bases in between. Germline CDR1 is SEHNR and CDR2 is FQNEAQ (reference sequence). The CDR3 has 15 amino acids. CDR3 DNA sequence: TGTGCCAGCAGCTTATTTCCACGGGAATCGGAGACCCAGTACTTC. It codes for CASSLFPRESETQYF.

The V gene is TRBV6-1, the J gene TRBJ2-1, with 7 bases identical to TRBD1. The CDR3 loop spans 15 amino acids. J was trimmed by 9 bases and V by 2 bases; bases with no gene match: 10. Germline loops: CDR1 MNHNS, CDR2 SASEGT. The CDR3 reads CASSEIGGLSLEQFF. The CDR3 DNA is TGTGCCAGCAGTGAAATAGGGGGCCTTAGCCTTGAGCAGTTCTTC.

In regard to this clone: The sample holds other DNA sequences that translate to the same CDR3. The chain recombines TRBV7-2 with TRBJ2-7, with TRBD2 matching over 8 bases. The germline V gene encodes CDR1 SGHTA and CDR2 FQGNSA. CDR3 length: 15 residues. J lost 0 bases, V lost 2 bases, and 3 bases had no gene match. This CDR3 reads CASSLTSGGSYEQYF. The CDR3 DNA reads as TGTGCCAGCAGCTTAACTAGCGGAGGCTCCTACGAGCAGTACTTC.

Only one count was recorded for this clone. The chain couples TRBV28 to TRBJ1-3, with a weak D call TRBD1 (6 bases). Germline V gene sequence: CDR1 MDHEN, CDR2 SYDVKM. Trimming shortened V by 7 bases and J by 3 bases, and 16 bases separated the two germline ends. The CDR3 has 15 amino acids. The DNA of the CDR3 is TGTGCCAGCACCCCCCGGGGGGCGGTTGGAAACACCATATATTTT. Its protein product is CASTPRGAVGNTIYF. The complete variable domain, with remaining parts taken from reference TRBV28 and TRBJ1-3, reads DVKVTQSSRYLVKRTGEKVFLECVQDMDHENMFWYRQDPGLGLRLIYFSYDVKMKEKGDIPEGYSVSREKKERFSLILESASTNQTSMYLCASTPRGAVGNTIYFGEGSWLTVV.

The J gene is TRBJ2-5, the V gene TRBV5-1, with 7 bases that match TRBD1. CDR3 length: 16 amino acids. Germline lookup yields CDR1 SGHRS and CDR2 YFSETQ. Germline trimming cut 1 base from V and 3 bases from J; bases unmatched to any gene: 9. CDR3 sequence: CASSLFLSGTEETQYF. The CDR3 DNA sequence: TGCGCCAGCAGCTTGTTCCTTTCCGGGACAGAAGAGACCCAGTACTTC.

V gene TRBV7-9 combines with J gene TRBJ2-2; D ambiguous. The CDR3 is 16 amino acids. In germline, CDR1 is SEHNR, CDR2 FQNEAQ (reference sequence). The V gene lost 5 bases and the J gene lost 1 base, with 14 bases spanning the gap. CDR3 in amino acids: CASSQIGQENTGELFF. CDR3 sequence (DNA): TGTGCCAGCAGCCAAATTGGGCAGGAGAACACCGGGGAGCTGTTTTTT.

The chain has TRBV4-2 and TRBJ1-1; D remains unclear. The CDR3 consists of 14 residues. Per germline, CDR1 LGHNA and CDR2 YNFKEQ. Between the trimmed V and J ends, which lost 3 bases and 4 bases, there was a span of 12 bases. This chain's CDR3 is CASSQSSAGTEAFF. CDR3 nucleotide sequence: TGTGCCAGCAGCCAGTCCAGTGCTGGCACTGAAGCTTTCTTT.

V and J are TRBV5-4 and TRBJ2-5; the match to TRBD1 covers 9 bases. The DNA end is more similar to TRBJ2-7, so the J call may be wrong. CDR1 and CDR2 (germline): SGHNT, YYREEE (reference sequence). The CDR3 length is 16 residues. In nucleotides, the CDR3 is TGTGCCAGCAGCTGGCAAACAGGGGGCTTTCCCTACGAGCAGTACTTC. As protein: CASSWQTGGFPYEQYF.

The chain joins TRBV21-1 to TRBJ2-7; TRBD1 is taken as the D call from the table, unchecked against the DNA. TRBV21-1 is a pseudogene locus. This CDR3 contains 20 residues. The CDR3 here is CASSNLRDRGPRGGRYEQYF. The CDR3 DNA follows: TGTGCCAGCAGCAACCTCCGGGACAGGGGCCCCAGGGGCGGGAGATACGAGCAGTACTTC.

The V gene is TRBV19, the J gene TRBJ1-2; D remains unclear. Per the germline V gene, CDR1 is LNHDA and CDR2 is SQIVND (reference sequence). V was clipped by 3 bases and J by 7 bases, with 15 bases between them. The CDR3 extends over 14 amino acids. The CDR3 nucleotides read TGTGCCAGTAGTATCGACAAAACCATCCTTGGCTACACCTTC. Translated, it gives CASSIDKTILGYTF.

CDR3 protein: CATSRGRGGLNTIYF. The CDR3 DNA follows: TGTGCCACCAGCAGAGGCCGGGGAGGGCTTAACACCATATATTTT. The chain is built from TRBV15 and TRBJ1-3; D gene unclear. Germline values: CDR1 LNHNV, CDR2 YYDKDF (reference sequence). V lost 1 base and J lost 7, with 14 bases in between. The CDR3 runs to 15 residues.

In nucleotides, the CDR3 is TGTGCCAGCACACAGGGTGGCACTGAAGCTTTCTTT. Its protein is CASTQGGTEAFF. The chain uses TRBV28 and TRBJ1-1; D is possibly TRBD1 (6 bases). Germline-derived CDR1 and CDR2 are MDHEN and SYDVKM. Between the trimmed V and J ends, which lost 7 bases and 4 bases, there was a span of 10 bases. This CDR3 has 12 amino acids.

This clone was counted between two and nine times. The chain links TRBV4-1 to TRBJ1-1, with D perhaps TRBD1 (5 bases). The CDR3 runs 14 residues. The V end was cut by 0 bases, the J end by 7 bases, with 12 bases between. In germline, CDR1 is MGHRA, CDR2 YSYEKL. The CDR3 nucleotides are TGCGCCAGCAGCCAAGATGGGGCCTGGGGTGAAGCTTTCTTT. It translates to CASSQDGAWGEAFF.

The V gene is TRBV5-1, the J gene TRBJ2-3, with 7 bases matching TRBD1. This CDR3 contains 16 residues. V lost 3 bases to trimming and J lost 2 bases; unmatched junction nucleotides: 9. Germline-derived CDR1 and CDR2 are SGHRS and YFSETQ. Here the CDR3 reads CASSWILQGSTDTQYF. The DNA for the CDR3 is TGCGCCAGCAGCTGGATACTACAGGGGTCCACAGATACGCAGTATTTT.

The chain couples TRBV5-4 to TRBJ2-5; 8 bases align to TRBD1. The J call could be wrong; TRBJ2-7 is a better fit for the DNA end. This CDR3 has 15 amino acids. Germline V gene sequence: CDR1 SGHNT, CDR2 YYREEE (reference sequence). CDR3: CASSSYRGSSYEQYF. CDR3 bases: TGTGCCAGCAGCTCATACAGGGGGAGCTCCTACGAGCAGTACTTC.

The rearrangement uses TRBV10-3 and TRBJ2-7; 7 bases line up with TRBD1. CDR3 size: 14 residues. Germline-derived CDR1 and CDR2 are ENHRY and SYGVKD. V lost 3 bases, J lost 0 bases, and 2 bases stayed unmatched. In DNA form, the CDR3 reads TGTGCCATCAGTGACCGGGACAGCTCCTACGAGCAGTACTTC. It specifies CAISDRDSSYEQYF.